Listed here are 17 T cell receptor beta chains from one sample, sequenced in a study of cytomegalovirus exposure and HLA in healthy donors (dated by TCRdb to 2017 to 2019). Libraries were built with the immunoSEQ multiplex PCR assay. The multiplex PCR relied on a mix of 60 forward primers for TCR Vbeta segments and 13 reverse primers for TCR Jbeta segments. TCRdb took this table from immuneACCESS and kept in-frame rearrangements with V and J called. Such tables lack part of the clones; where checked against another copy, unresolved V genes explain under half of the gap, and the rest is unexplained. Across this sample there are 100,000 to 150,000 clones, with about 74% seen only once. Together, the top ten hold roughly 6.3% of the sample. Input material: PBMCs. The source is a woman between 50 and 59 years old in good health and CMV-seropositive.

In this sample, this clone turned up once. The chain employs TRBV18 and TRBJ1-1, with a possible D match to TRBD1 (5 bases). Germline assignment: CDR1 KGHSH and CDR2 LQKENI. The CDR3 covers 15 residues. Trimming took off 4 bases at V and 5 bases at J, with 17 bases between the two ends. The CDR3 coding sequence is TGTGCCAGCTCACAAACTCAGGGATTGGGGACTGAAGCTTTCTTT. It encodes CASSQTQGLGTEAFF.

The J gene is TRBJ1-5, the V gene TRBV6-5; TRBD1 is a possible D gene (5 bases). Germline CDR1 is MNHEY and CDR2 is SVGAGI. The CDR3 consists of 15 residues. The V and J ends lost 2 bases and 5 bases respectively, with 13 bases between them. The CDR3 DNA is TGTGCCAGCAGTTACACAGACAGCCAAGATCAGCCCCAGCATTTT. It codes for CASSYTDSQDQPQHF.

The gene calls are TRBV13 and TRBJ1-1; the match to TRBD1 covers 10 bases. Germline V gene sequence: CDR1 PRHDT, CDR2 FYEKMQ (reference sequence). The CDR3 contains 16 residues. V lost 5 bases, J lost 2 bases, and 8 bases stayed unmatched. CDR3 amino acids: CASSTRQGAFNTEAFF. CDR3 bases: TGTGCCAGCAGCACCAGACAGGGGGCGTTTAACACTGAAGCTTTCTTT.

The chain recombines TRBV19 with TRBJ2-3; tentative D call: TRBD1 (6 bases). The CDR3 is 14 amino acids. The germline gives CDR1 LNHDA, CDR2 SQIVND (reference sequence). V shed 6 bases and J shed 4 bases, with 14 bases lying between them. The CDR3 DNA is TGTGCCAGTAGCCGACAGGATCTTCCAGATACGCAGTATTTT. This translates into CASSRQDLPDTQYF.

Of note for this clone: The sample contains more than one DNA sequence encoding this CDR3. The gene calls are TRBV5-1 and TRBJ1-2; D unclear. Germline V gives CDR1 SGHRS, CDR2 YFSETQ. The CDR3 has 13 amino acids. Trimming stripped 1 base from V and 2 bases from J, with 6 bases between. This CDR3 is CASSLRANYGYTF. As DNA, the CDR3 is TGCGCCAGCAGCTTGCGAGCGAACTATGGCTACACCTTC.

The chain couples TRBV6-1 to TRBJ2-3; 14 bases fit TRBD2. CDR3 length: 16 residues. V lost 4 bases and J lost 6; bases outside the gene matches: 6. CDR1 MNHNS and CDR2 SASEGT come from the germline V gene. CDR3 coding DNA: TGTGCCAGCAGTGGGACTAGCGGGGGGCTGACGGATACGCAGTATTTT. Translating gives CASSGTSGGLTDTQYF.

CDR3 region: CASSEGSGGETQYF. Written as DNA, the CDR3 is TGTGCCAGCAGTGAGGGGAGCGGGGGTGAGACCCAGTACTTC. The chain employs TRBV2 and TRBJ2-5; TRBD2 agrees at 8 bases. The J segment lost 5 bases and the V segment lost 3 bases, leaving 5 bases of the junction unmatched. The CDR3 loop spans 14 amino acids. The germline V gene has CDR1 SNHLY and CDR2 FYNNEI.

V gene TRBV4-3 combines with J gene TRBJ2-3; tentatively, D is TRBD1 (6 bases). Trimming stripped 6 bases from V and 6 bases from J, with 19 bases between. Per germline, CDR1 LGHNA and CDR2 YSLEER. This CDR3 has 15 residues. CDR3 nucleotides: TGCGCCAGCAGACAGGGTGTCGTGTCGGCGGATACGCAGTATTTT. This codes for CASRQGVVSADTQYF.

This clone was observed a handful of times. The chain couples TRBV11-2 to TRBJ1-4; D unclear. CDR1 is SGHAT and CDR2 is FQNNGV in the germline V gene. The V gene lost 6 bases and the J gene lost 6 bases, with 11 bases spanning the gap. This CDR3 comprises 13 residues. CDR3 bases: TGTGCCAGCAGTCTACGAGCGGATGAAAAACTGTTTTTT. Translated: CASSLRADEKLFF.

The chain joins TRBV5-6 to TRBJ2-3, with 12 bases fitting TRBD2. The CDR3 is 16 residues long. V shed 3 bases and J 2 bases; nucleotides not matched to a gene: 4. From germline, CDR1 is SGHDT and CDR2 YYEEEE. The CDR3 sequence: CASSSGLAGFTDTQYF. CDR3 nucleotides: TGTGCCAGCAGCTCCGGACTAGCGGGGTTCACAGATACGCAGTATTTT.

This chain joins TRBV5-1 and TRBJ2-7; D remains unclear. Germline values: CDR1 SGHRS, CDR2 YFSETQ. The CDR3 has 13 amino acids. The ends were cut back, 4 bases at V and 2 bases at J, with 10 bases in the middle. CDR3 nucleotides: TGCGCCAGCAGCCAAGACATTCCCTACGAGCAGTACTTC. Its protein is CASSQDIPYEQYF.

As regards this clone: The junction does not match germline at one end; this may be a read error. The chain employs TRBV10-3 and TRBJ2-3, with TRBD2 as a possible D gene (7 bases). The CDR3 is made up of 17 amino acids. Per germline, CDR1 ENHRY and CDR2 SYGVKD. The CDR3 region is CAISGSRGGIGTDTQYF. The CDR3 nucleotides read TGTGCCATCAGTGGAAGTCGCGGGGGCATCGGCACGGATACGCAGTATTTT.

The chain carries TRBV19 and TRBJ2-1; possibly TRBD2 for D (5 bases). Trimming cost V 9 bases and J 0 bases, with 12 bases left between them. CDR3 length: 14 residues. Germline CDR1 and CDR2: LNHDA and SQIVND (reference sequence). CDR3 coding DNA: TGTGCCAGCGGCGACTACAGCTCCTACAATGAGCAGTTCTTC. Its translation: CASGDYSSYNEQFF.

The J gene is TRBJ2-5, the V gene TRBV18; weak D call: TRBD2 (5 bases). The CDR3 consists of 14 residues. Trimming took off 5 bases at V and 5 bases at J, with 15 bases between the two ends. CDR1 and CDR2 from the germline V gene are KGHSH and LQKENI. This CDR3 reads CASSTGRSGETQYF. The CDR3 DNA reads TGTGCCAGCTCAACGGGGAGAAGTGGGGAGACCCAGTACTTC.

For the CDR3, the DNA is TGTGCCAGCAGCCCGGGGGGGCGGCAAGAGACCCAGTACTTC. It yields the protein CASSPGGRQETQYF. The chain has TRBV7-8 and TRBJ2-5; 8 bases fit TRBD2. The CDR3 runs 14 residues. CDR1 is SGHVS and CDR2 is FQNEAQ in the germline V gene. The junction had 4 bases not matched to a gene; V was cut back by 5 bases and J by 2 bases.

This chain joins TRBV28 and TRBJ1-4, with D maybe TRBD1 (5 bases). This CDR3 has 15 amino acids. Per the germline V gene, CDR1 is MDHEN and CDR2 is SYDVKM. The V end lost 5 bases, the J end lost 4 bases, and 14 bases lay between the germline ends. CDR3 amino acids: CASSQTRGFNEKLFF. As DNA, the CDR3 is TGTGCCAGCAGTCAAACCCGGGGGTTTAATGAAAAACTGTTTTTT.

This rearrangement joins TRBV15 to TRBJ2-5; TRBD1 is a possible D gene (5 bases). In germline, CDR1 is LNHNV, CDR2 YYDKDF (reference sequence). This CDR3 spans 13 amino acids. Trimming took 5 bases from V and 3 from J, leaving 10 bases between them. The CDR3 sequence is CATSSGSEETQYF. In DNA form, the CDR3 reads TGTGCCACCAGCTCAGGGTCAGAAGAGACCCAGTACTTC.